Included here is one TCR beta chain sequence, with context. Participants were aged roughly 18 to 89 years from roughly 26 US areas. In assigning cohorts, the study relied on participant-reported clinical history. Authors' analysis steps: Amplifying reference gene primers gave estimates of nucleated cell counts. Method: immunoSEQ multiplex PCR; TCRdb's copy keeps in-frame clones and lacks some. The V and J calls and the clone size are those of that table, but D and trimming were determined from the DNA. The sample has around 250,000 clones; approximately 84% are singletons. The sample comes from a study of blood T cell repertoires in COVID-19. Study summary: PBMCs, B-cell-depleted T cells, or T cells were the source of the cDNA or gDNA that made up the material.

The V gene lost 5 bases and the J gene lost 0 bases, with 10 bases spanning the gap. The CDR3 is 15 residues long. Germline assignment: CDR1 SGHVS and CDR2 FNYEAQ. Sequenced sample: PBMCs or T cells enriched from blood (not recorded which). This receptor was obtained from a man aged 50-59 years who had recovered from COVID-19. The gene calls are TRBV7-6 and TRBJ1-4; D uncertain. The CDR3 DNA reads TGTGCCAGCAGCCCTCACATCGCAACTAATGAAAAACTGTTTTTT. Its protein product is CASSPHIATNEKLFF.